This T cell receptor (beta chain) is from a study of T cells in Graves' hyperthyroidism and ophthalmopathy (dated by TCRdb to between 2017 and 2020). Turning to the overall study: Peripheral blood samples were taken at initial diagnosis, before any treatment was given. To identify distinguishing TCR V-J signatures, a discovery cohort of 95 to 100 patients was used, comprising 40 to 45 with Graves' ophthalmopathy and about 59 with stable Graves' hyperthyroidism. Prospective prediction of ophthalmopathy was tested in an independent validation cohort of fewer than 20 hyperthyroidism patients and 15 to 17 patients who later progressed to ophthalmopathy. The approximately 97 discovery patients were randomly divided into training and test sets at a 7:3 ratio. In over five Graves' hyperthyroidism patients, the study also compared T-cell repertoires from thyroid tissue with T-cell repertoires from blood. After sampling, hyperthyroidism patients received methimazole starting at 30 mg daily, and ophthalmopathy patients received high-dose intravenous methylprednisolone. The paper describes TCR Vbeta CDR3 sequencing of 135 peripheral blood samples, made up of around 41 ophthalmopathy patients, approximately 73 hyperthyroidism patients and about 17 progressor patients.

TCR beta CDR3 regions were amplified from RNA transcripts. A first-round RT-PCR of the TCR CDR3 used the HTBI primer set with the Qiagen OneStep RT-PCR kit. The libraries were constructed in a second round of multiplex PCR and then size-selected and purified. Libraries were sequenced paired-end with 100 bp reads on an Illumina HiSeq2000. On the study's bioinformatics: SOAPnuke was used to process the raw data, with reads discarded if the reads contained adapters or uncalled bases, had a mean Phred below 15, or lacked an exact constant-primer or identifier match. COPE v1.2.5 was used to merge the high-quality paired reads, and each unique nucleotide sequence was defined as a clonotype. MiTCR v1.1 was used to align clonotypes to the IMGT TRBV, TRBD and TRBJ reference segments. Analysis was restricted to V-J combinations with a frequency above 0.0001, which covered 99.2% of repertoires. The TCS score was defined as F50 (clonal expansion) divided by E x V (chaos), with BLOSUM62-based TCRdist calculated between CDR3 peptides within each V-J. Welch's t-statistics and random forest reduced around 510 V-J features to 10 to 15, which were used in a naive Bayes classifier (R e1071). TCRdb reran the public reads through fastp at Q25 and MiXCR, keeping productive beta chains. One record per CDR3 amino acid sequence lists the most common genes and DNA. These V and J calls rely on TCRdb rather than the paper's analysis. The sample has hundreds of thousands of distinct CDR3 sequences on record, around 13% of them singletons. The leading ten clones occupy almost 6% of the sample.

This clonotype has a count of ten or more. This clone's antigen is unknown. Base-call qualities are not available, and no considerably larger clone is one nucleotide away. What the study reported, not specific to this receptor: A 13 V-J signature model separated ophthalmopathy from stable hyperthyroidism, with approximately 87% sensitivity and roughly 82% specificity in cross-validation and 80%/75% in testing. Sample size was not statistically predetermined, and blinding of investigators to group allocation was not performed. In validation, progression to ophthalmopathy was predicted by the model with nearly 71% sensitivity and roughly 76% specificity, a median of approximately 6.5 months before onset. Most expanded thyroid clonotypes (frequency above 0.001) were also found in blood, which suggests that blood repertoires may mirror thyroid immune responses.

The V end loses 5 bases and the J end loses 8 bases, and a stretch of 9 bases separates them. According to the germline V gene (reference sequence), CDR1 reads DFQATT and CDR2 reads SNEGSKA. Including cysteine and phenylalanine, the CDR3 has 11 amino acids. The CDR3 DNA has 33 bases and is translated from base 1. Hyperthyroidism patients were aged 18 to 65 years and newly diagnosed, with disease duration of less than 2 months. Patients with uncontrolled infections, other autoimmune diseases, pregnancy or lactation were excluded. Diagnoses were established on the basis of clinical symptoms, serum thyroxine and TRAb, thyroid ultrasound, and orbital computed tomography. Blood from progressor patients was collected at the time of first diagnosis with hyperthyroidism, before any ophthalmopathy symptoms had appeared. PBMCs were isolated from 7.5 to 10 ml of fresh peripheral blood by Ficoll-Paque density gradient centrifugation. Progressor patients were initially diagnosed with Graves' hyperthyroidism and developed ophthalmopathy during follow-up. Total RNA was extracted using Trizol reagent, and RNA quality was assessed on an Agilent 2100 Bioanalyzer.

The sequenced material came from blood. The sequence joins TRBV20-1 to TRBJ1-4; the D gene remains uncertain. This receptor was identified in a woman in her 30s with Graves' hyperthyroidism that later progressed to Graves' ophthalmopathy. The nucleotide sequence reads as follows: TGCAGTGCTCCCCTATACGAAAAACTGTTTTTT. It is translated as CSAPLYEKLFF.